The 14 T cell receptor beta chains reported below all come from one sample, sequenced in a study of blood T cells in healthy people across ages. With a J-beta primer mix and a sample-barcoded 5' primer, a second PCR ran about 7 to 12 cycles. TCRdb reprocessed the 5' RACE reads with MiXCR, giving one entry per CDR3 protein. The sample yields approximately 780,000 distinct CDR3 sequences, around 25% seen once. These data also formed part of another study, on T cells of mothers and their children.

Sequenced sample: blood. The receptors here all came from a boy aged 5-17 years in good health.

This clonotype was counted a few times. J is TRBJ2-7 and V is TRBV4-1; D uncertain. The CDR3 has 16 amino acids. Germline lookup yields CDR1 MGHRA and CDR2 YSYEKL. Trimming took off 4 bases at V and 3 bases at J, with 19 bases between the two ends. The CDR3 is CASSPSVLRPGYEQYF. Written as DNA, the CDR3 is TGCGCCAGCAGCCCGTCTGTTCTTCGGCCGGGCTACGAGCAGTACTTC.

To note about this clonotype: The CDR3 carries no conserved terminal phenylalanine or tryptophan, so it likely arises from a read error. The rearrangement joins TRBV12-3 or TRBV12-4 to TRBJ2-3, with unresolved D. The V gene lost 3 bases and the J gene lost 1 base, with 2 bases spanning the gap. This CDR3 is built from 12 residues. The DNA for the CDR3 is TGTGCCAGCAGTTTTGGCACAGATACGCAGTATTCT. This translates into CASSFGTDTQYS.

V and J are TRBV12-3 or TRBV12-4 and TRBJ2-1, with D possibly being TRBD1 (6 bases). Trimming stripped 6 bases from V and 6 bases from J, with 18 bases between. CDR3 length equals 15 residues. CDR3 sequence: CASSPQGNSVNEQFF. CDR3 nucleotides: TGTGCCAGCAGCCCTCAGGGGAATTCGGTCAATGAGCAGTTCTTC.

V and J are TRBV29-1 and TRBJ1-5; 9 nucleotides agree with TRBD1. V dropped 6 bases and J dropped 2; count of bases not matched to a gene: 2. CDR1 is SQVTM and CDR2 is ANQGSEA in the germline V gene. The length of the CDR3 is 13 residues. CDR3 sequence (DNA): TGCAGCGTACAGGGGGCGGGCAATCAGCCCCAGCATTTT. This translates into CSVQGAGNQPQHF.

The V and J genes are TRBV6-1 and TRBJ1-5; D gene uncertain. V was shortened by 4 bases and J by 3 bases, with 13 bases between the two germline ends. Germline assignment: CDR1 MNHNS and CDR2 SASEGT. CDR3 size: 15 residues. The CDR3 nucleotides read TGTGCCAGCAGTGTCTGGGCCCAGGACAATCAGCCCCAGCATTTT. Translation: CASSVWAQDNQPQHF.

Details on this clonotype: Relative to the germline gene, one junction end is altered; a read error may explain this. J is TRBJ2-5 and V is TRBV18; D gene uncertain. CDR3 size: 14 residues. Germline CDR1 KGHSH, CDR2 LQKENI. CDR3 sequence reads: CASSPRANQGTQYF. CDR3 sequence (DNA): TGTGCCAGCTCACCAAGGGCAAACCAAGGGACCCAGTACTTC.

Points on this clonotype: The junction differs from germline at one of its ends, possibly a read error. The gene calls are TRBV7-6 and TRBJ2-7; a weak D match, TRBD2 (6 bases). The tail of the sequence fits TRBJ2-5 better, so the J call may be wrong. The CDR3 runs to 18 residues. The germline gives CDR1 SGHVS, CDR2 FNYEAQ. The CDR3 DNA sequence: TGTGCCAGTAGCTTAGACCCAGGGATGGGGTTTTTGGGAGGGACCCAGTACTTC. Its translation is CASSLDPGMGFLGGTQYF.

The chain is built from TRBV20-1 and TRBJ2-5; D is undetermined. The CDR3 has 10 residues. Deletions cut 4 bases from V and 4 bases from J, with 4 bases between. Germline V gene data show CDR1 as DFQATT and CDR2 as SNEGSKA (reference sequence). The DNA of the CDR3 is TGCAGTGCTATACGAGAGACCCAGTACTTC. This translates into CSAIRETQYF.

Many counts were recorded for this clonotype. CDR3 protein: CASSLAGQGGTDTQYF. DNA for the CDR3: TGTGCCAGCAGCTTGGCAGGGCAGGGTGGCACAGATACGCAGTATTTT. This chain connects TRBV5-6 to TRBJ2-3; D is possibly TRBD1 (5 bases). Trimming pared 0 bases from V and 1 base from J, leaving 12 bases between. Per germline, CDR1 SGHDT and CDR2 YYEEEE. The CDR3 is made up of 16 amino acids.

The V gene is TRBV7-6, the J gene TRBJ2-3; perhaps TRBD2 as D (7 bases). The ends were cut back, 2 bases at V and 1 base at J, with 13 bases in the middle. The CDR3 has 16 amino acids. Germline CDR1 SGHVS, CDR2 FNYEAQ. Written as DNA, the CDR3 is TGTGCCAGCAGCTTACGAGCGGGGACACGCACAGATACGCAGTATTTT. Amino acids: CASSLRAGTRTDTQYF.

The chain uses TRBV6-1 and TRBJ2-1; D perhaps matches TRBD2 (5 bases). The CDR3 covers 18 residues. Between the trimmed V and J ends, which lost 7 bases and 1 base, there was a span of 23 bases. The germline CDR1 and CDR2 sequences are MNHNS and SASEGT. CDR3 in DNA: TGTGCCAGCACCCTAGGCAGGACTCCCAGTTCTTCCTACAATGAGCAGTTCTTC. This encodes CASTLGRTPSSSYNEQFF.

This clonotype occurred a few times. The genes are TRBV11-2 and TRBJ2-5, with D uncertain. TRBJ2-7 matches the DNA end more closely, so the J call is doubtful. The CDR3 covers 13 residues. Germline V gives CDR1 SGHAT, CDR2 FQNNGV. The CDR3: CASSLSMANEQYF. DNA of the CDR3: TGTGCCAGCAGCTTATCGATGGCAAACGAGCAGTACTTC.

This clonotype has more than one count but fewer than ten. The chain joins TRBV12-3 or TRBV12-4 to TRBJ2-2; the D is unclear. This CDR3 spans 14 amino acids. V dropped 3 bases and J dropped 4 bases, with 9 bases sitting between them. The CDR3 region is CASSFGVSTGELFF. For the CDR3, the DNA is TGTGCCAGCAGTTTTGGCGTGTCCACCGGGGAGCTGTTTTTT.

V usage is TRBV28 and J usage is TRBJ2-7; 8 bases map to TRBD1. The CDR3 spans 14 residues. CDR1 and CDR2 (germline): MDHEN, SYDVKM. V gave up 5 bases and J gave up 3 bases; unmatched junction bases: 6. The CDR3 region is CASSEGQDLYEQYF. CDR3 nucleotides: TGTGCCAGCAGTGAGGGACAGGACCTCTACGAGCAGTACTTC.